One and the same sample provided the 27 T cell receptor beta chains below, sequenced in a study of CXCR3-negative and CXCR3-positive naive CD8 T cells. Study findings and constraints: Naive cells with CXCR3 showed TRB CDR3s that were more hydrophobic than those in CXCR3-negative naive cells.

Antigens of these TCRs are unknown. The authors prepared UMI-labeled TRB cDNA libraries by 5' RACE. TCRdb re-called the 5' RACE reads; one entry per CDR3 protein, DNA not given. The sample is made up of about 120,000 distinct CDR3 sequences, and the top ten hold approximately 0.36% of it. Material: naive CXCR3+ CD8+ T cells from blood. Subset denoted: CD45RO-CCR7+CD27+CD95- naive CD8+ T cells expressing CXCR3 (TNR3+). The receptors were gathered from a human donor in good health. Some clones in this sample may be carry-over from other donors' samples.

The rearrangement joins TRBV6-5 to TRBJ2-1; lacking DNA, the TRBD2 call made by TCRdb goes unchecked. Germline V gene lookup returns CDR1 MNHEY and CDR2 SVGAGI. The CDR3 totals 16 residues. The CDR3: CASSYGWRDGDNEQFF.

The V call is TRBV29-1, the J call TRBJ2-7; TCRdb reports TRBD1, a call that lacks DNA to check it against. The CDR3 loop spans 11 amino acids. Germline V CDR1 and CDR2: SQVTM, ANQGSEA. The CDR3 sequence is CSVSGQGGQYF.

The chain recombines TRBV6-5 with TRBJ1-6. The CDR3 has 12 residues. CDR1 is MNHEY, CDR2 SVGAGI, per germline. CDR3 amino acids: CASSYDNSPLHF.

J is TRBJ1-1 and V is TRBV4-2; the D gene TCRdb calls, TRBD1, cannot be checked with no DNA. CDR3 size: 12 residues. CDR1 and CDR2 from the germline V gene are LGHNA and YNFKEQ. The CDR3 loop is CASSRGAPEAFF.

This sequence joins TRBV6-5 and TRBJ2-7. The CDR3 extends over 13 amino acids. Germline V gives CDR1 MNHEY, CDR2 SVGAGI. The CDR3 region is CASRTAYACEQYF.

The CDR3 sequence: CASSKTGPPWETQYF. The genes are TRBV21-1 and TRBJ2-5; checking the TCRdb D call of TRBD1 is not possible without DNA. TRBV21-1 represents a pseudogene. The CDR3 consists of 15 residues.

CDR3 region: CASSLATTGGTEAFF. This rearrangement joins TRBV5-5 to TRBJ1-1; TCRdb reports TRBD1, a call that lacks DNA to check it against. Germline assignment: CDR1 SGHKS and CDR2 YYEKEE (reference sequence). This CDR3 is built from 15 residues.

The CDR3 loop is CASSLSGGNTEAFF. The chain employs TRBV27 and TRBJ1-1; TCRdb selects TRBD1, and the lack of DNA leaves this call unchecked. The CDR3 is made up of 14 amino acids. Germline V gene data show CDR1 as MNHEY and CDR2 as SMNVEV (reference sequence).

CDR3 amino acids: CAISEGMEQYF. The rearrangement links TRBV10-3 to TRBJ2-7. The CDR3 contains 11 residues. Germline values: CDR1 ENHRY, CDR2 SYGVKD.

The V and J genes are TRBV4-2 and TRBJ1-3; there is no DNA to check the TCRdb D call of TRBD1. The CDR3 runs 18 residues. Germline CDR1 and CDR2: LGHNA and YNFKEQ. CDR3 region: CASSQDLDRESSGNTIYF.

J is TRBJ1-1 and V is TRBV9; TCRdb's assignment of TRBD1 cannot be checked, as there is no DNA. This CDR3 contains 14 residues. In germline, CDR1 is SGDLS, CDR2 YYNGEE. This CDR3 reads CASSVATAGTEAFF.

The chain couples TRBV29-1 to TRBJ2-1. The CDR3 consists of 13 residues. From germline, CDR1 is SQVTM and CDR2 ANQGSEA. The CDR3 loop reads CSVENGDYNEQFF.

The chain combines TRBV20-1 with TRBJ2-1; the TRBD1 assignment by TCRdb is unverifiable without DNA. The germline gives CDR1 DFQATT, CDR2 SNEGSKA (reference sequence). The CDR3 is 16 residues long. CDR3 in amino acids: CSARAPPGQGFNEQFF.

V is TRBV19 and J is TRBJ2-1. CDR1 and CDR2 from the germline V gene are LNHDA and SQIVND (reference sequence). The CDR3 consists of 14 residues. CDR3 region: CASSIGASGNEQFF. The complete variable domain, with remaining parts taken from reference TRBV19 and TRBJ2-1, reads DGGITQSPKYLFRKEGQNVTLSCEQNLNHDAMYWYRQDPGQGLRLIYYSQIVNDFQKGDIAEGYSVSREKKESFPLTVTSAQKNPTAFYLCASSIGASGNEQFFGPGTRLTVL.

The chain is built from TRBV12-3 or TRBV12-4 and TRBJ2-1; TCRdb lists TRBD1, though no DNA is available to test this call. CDR3 length: 14 amino acids. CDR3 sequence: CASSFWGGYNEQFF.

The chain combines TRBV29-1 with TRBJ2-7; checking the TCRdb D call of TRBD1 is not possible without DNA. This CDR3 is 11 amino acids long. Germline V CDR1 and CDR2: SQVTM, ANQGSEA. CDR3 in amino acids: CSVSQGNEQYF.

CDR3 loop: CASSASAWGEQYF. The chain employs TRBV2 and TRBJ2-7; TCRdb calls TRBD1, which cannot be checked without DNA. Germline V gives CDR1 SNHLY, CDR2 FYNNEI. There are 13 residues in the CDR3. Variable domain in full (rest from reference TRBV2 and TRBJ2-7): EPEVTQTPSHQVTQMGQEVILRCVPISNHLYFYWYRQILGQKVEFLVSFYNNEISEKSEIFDDQFSVERPDGSNFTLKIRSTKLEDSAMYFCASSASAWGEQYFGPGTRLTVT.

The chain carries TRBV29-1 and TRBJ1-2; TCRdb indicates TRBD1, and absent DNA this call remains unverified. The CDR3 spans 13 residues. Germline-derived CDR1 and CDR2 are SQVTM and ANQGSEA. The CDR3 reads CSASTGISNGYTF.

The V call is TRBV7-2, the J call TRBJ2-5; checking the TCRdb D call of TRBD1 is not possible without DNA. Germline-derived CDR1 and CDR2 are SGHTA and FQGNSA. This CDR3 comprises 18 residues. This chain's CDR3 is CASSFALAGGGYQETQYF.

The J gene is TRBJ2-7, the V gene TRBV7-9; TCRdb indicates TRBD1, and absent DNA this call remains unverified. The germline gives CDR1 SEHNR, CDR2 FQNEAQ (reference sequence). The CDR3 extends over 14 amino acids. The chain's CDR3 is CASSPRGVVNEQYF.

The chain has TRBV7-9 and TRBJ1-1. CDR3 size: 14 residues. Per the germline V gene, CDR1 is SEHNR and CDR2 is FQNEAQ (reference sequence). This CDR3 reads CASSFPGGRPEAFF.

The rearrangement joins TRBV3-1 to TRBJ2-1; TCRdb lists TRBD2, though no DNA is available to test this call. Germline lookup yields CDR1 LGHDT and CDR2 YNNKEL (reference sequence). CDR3 length equals 17 residues. The CDR3 loop is CASSQDMTISSYNEQFF.

V is TRBV27 and J is TRBJ2-2; the TCRdb call, TRBD1, lacks DNA for checking. The CDR3 covers 16 residues. From germline, CDR1 is MNHEY and CDR2 SMNVEV (reference sequence). The CDR3 spells CASSSGAPGLAGELFF.

The rearrangement joins TRBV7-9 to TRBJ1-4; absent DNA, TCRdb's TRBD1 call cannot be checked. Germline loops: CDR1 SEHNR, CDR2 FQNEAQ (reference sequence). This CDR3 comprises 15 residues. The CDR3 loop reads CASSRTSPGDEKLFF.

The chain carries TRBV4-1 and TRBJ2-7; TCRdb indicates TRBD2, and absent DNA this call remains unverified. Germline loops: CDR1 MGHRA, CDR2 YSYEKL. This CDR3 has 16 residues. The CDR3 sequence: CASSQAPGLANYEQYF.

V and J are TRBV21-1 and TRBJ1-5. TRBV21-1 is designated a pseudogene. The CDR3 has 16 residues. CDR3 residues: CASSKATGEGSQPQHF.

The CDR3 here is CASSIGDEQFF. V gene TRBV19 combines with J gene TRBJ2-1; TCRdb designates TRBD1, a call that cannot be tested without DNA. CDR1 is LNHDA and CDR2 is SQIVND in the germline V gene (reference sequence). The CDR3 contains 11 residues. The full variable domain, in which reference TRBV19 and TRBJ2-1 provide the parts outside the CDR3, is DGGITQSPKYLFRKEGQNVTLSCEQNLNHDAMYWYRQDPGQGLRLIYYSQIVNDFQKGDIAEGYSVSREKKESFPLTVTSAQKNPTAFYLCASSIGDEQFFGPGTRLTVL.